These 25 T cell receptor beta chains share one sample of origin, sequenced in a study of tumor and adjacent non-tumor tissue in lung cancer. RNA was extracted from bulk tissue without any cell sorting. Three rounds of nested PCR, following a modified ARM-PCR protocol, produced the TCRbeta library. From the multiplex PCR reads, TCRdb called clonotypes with MiXCR, one entry per CDR3 protein. The sample holds about 140,000 distinct CDR3 sequences, about 71% seen once. The sample taken for sequencing was lung tumor tissue. These receptors were collected from a man aged 55 to 70 with small cell lung cancer.

The table lists this clonotype with a count of one. Germline is not matched at one junction end, which may reflect a read error. The chain is built from TRBV11-3 and TRBJ2-2; a possible D gene is TRBD1 (5 bases). The CDR3 sequence is 15 residues long. Germline-derived CDR1 and CDR2 are SGHNT and YENEEA. The CDR3 region is CASVPDKKNTRELFF. CDR3 sequence (DNA): TGTGCCAGCGTCCCGGACAAAAAGAACACCAGGGAGCTGTTTTTT.

A few counts support this clonotype. The rearrangement uses TRBV12-3 or TRBV12-4 and TRBJ2-3; D is unresolved. The CDR3 is 13 residues long. V shed 5 bases and J shed 3 bases, with 9 bases lying between them. The CDR3 reads CASSQTRTDTQYF. The CDR3 DNA reads as TGTGCCAGCAGTCAGACACGTACAGATACGCAGTATTTT.

On this clonotype itself: One end of the junction does not line up with germline, which may come from a read error. This rearrangement joins TRBV20-1 to TRBJ2-1; D may be TRBD2 (5 bases). The J call may be faulty, since TRBJ2-7 better matches the DNA end. Germline values: CDR1 DFQATT, CDR2 SNEGSKA (reference sequence). There are 13 residues in the CDR3. CDR3 protein: CNARDPKETKQYF. CDR3 DNA sequence: TGCAATGCTAGAGACCCTAAGGAGACTAAGCAGTACTTC.

Notes on this clonotype: Relative to the germline gene, one junction end is altered; a read error may explain this. The chain couples TRBV11-2 to TRBJ2-2; D is perhaps TRBD1 or TRBD2 (5 bases each). The CDR3 is 16 residues long. Germline V gives CDR1 SGHAT, CDR2 FQNNGV. The CDR3 nucleotides read TGTGCCAGCAGCTTAGGCCTAGGGGCGTACGCCGGGGAGCTGTTATTT. Protein product: CASSLGLGAYAGELLF.

About this clonotype: Sequence at one end of the junction differs from germline and may be a read error. This rearrangement joins TRBV11-2 to TRBJ1-6; unclear D gene. The CDR3 covers 14 residues. Per germline, CDR1 SGHAT and CDR2 FQNNGV. As DNA, the CDR3 is TGTACCAGCAGCTCCCACACGGTAGGATCACCCCTCCACTTT. This sequence encodes CTSSSHTVGSPLHF.

This clonotype came up a few times. A read error may be the cause here, since a much bigger clone is one base away. Lacking the conserved final phenylalanine or tryptophan, this CDR3 likely reflects a read error. V gene TRBV12-3 or TRBV12-4 combines with J gene TRBJ1-3, with D possibly TRBD1 on 6 matching bases. V was pared by 3 bases and J by 0 bases, with 9 bases between. This CDR3 is 15 amino acids long. As DNA, the CDR3 is TGTGCCAGCAGTTTGGGGGGCCACTCTGGAAACACCATATATCTT. Translated: CASSLGGHSGNTIYL.

This chain uses TRBV11-1 with TRBJ1-1; 7 bases fit TRBD1. The V gene's germline CDR1 is SGHAT and CDR2 FQDESV (reference sequence). This CDR3 region has 13 residues. Trimming removed 9 bases from V and 6 bases from J; junction bases left unmatched: 10. The CDR3 is CARSVTRGAEAFF. Written as DNA, the CDR3 is TGTGCCAGGAGCGTTACCAGGGGGGCTGAAGCTTTCTTT.

Comments on this clonotype: The junction differs from germline at one of its ends, possibly a read error. The CDR3 sequence is CASEVTGGNQPRHF. In DNA form, the CDR3 reads TGTGCCAGCGAGGTTACAGGGGGGAATCAGCCCCGGCATTTT. The chain is built from TRBV6-1 and TRBJ1-5, with 8 nucleotides matching TRBD1. The CDR3 is made up of 14 amino acids. Germline CDR1 reads MNHNS; CDR2 reads SASEGT.

This clonotype was detected a few times. The chain is built from TRBV25-1 and TRBJ2-2, with D possibly being TRBD1 or TRBD2 (5 bases each). Germline V gene lookup returns CDR1 MGHDK and CDR2 SYGVNS. The CDR3 is made up of 14 amino acids. V gave up 5 bases and J gave up 5 bases, with 12 bases separating them. CDR3 nucleotides: TGTGCCAGCAGTCTAATAGGGGAGACCGGGGAGCTGTTTTTT. Protein: CASSLIGETGELFF.

A word on this clonotype: At one end, the junction sequence differs from germline, possibly due to a read error. The chain combines TRBV20-1 with TRBJ1-5, with D possibly matching TRBD1 (5 bases). CDR1 DFQATT and CDR2 SNEGSKA come from the germline V gene (reference sequence). This CDR3 contains 13 residues. CDR3 region: CSALGRGNQPQDF. The CDR3 DNA reads TGCAGTGCCCTGGGACGGGGTAATCAGCCCCAGGATTTT.

This clonotype is a singleton in its sample. An end of the junction differs from the germline gene, which may be a read error. The J gene is TRBJ1-1, the V gene TRBV12-3 or TRBV12-4; D might be TRBD1 (6 bases). The CDR3 is 14 amino acids. The CDR3 here is CASSLAQGYTEVFF. The CDR3 DNA follows: TGTGCCAGCAGTTTGGCCCAGGGGTACACTGAAGTTTTCTTT.

V and J are TRBV6-1 and TRBJ1-4; no firm D call. Germline-derived CDR1 and CDR2 are MNHNS and SASEGT. The V end lost 2 bases, the J end lost 5 bases, and 15 bases lay between the germline ends. This CDR3 is 16 amino acids long. The CDR3 spells CASSEFSTRTNEKLFF. The CDR3 DNA follows: TGTGCCAGCAGTGAATTTTCGACTCGAACAAATGAAAAACTGTTTTTT.

This clonotype has a handful of counts. The chain combines TRBV30 with TRBJ2-7; D is possibly TRBD1 (5 bases). Germline CDR1 GTSNPN, CDR2 SVGIG (reference sequence). The CDR3 totals 13 residues. The germline V and J ends were trimmed by 2 bases and 1 base, with 9 bases remaining between them. In DNA, the CDR3 is TGTGCCTGGAGTCGGCCAGGGTCCTACGAGCAGTACGTC. Its protein product is CAWSRPGSYEQYV.

The genes are TRBV12-3 or TRBV12-4 and TRBJ1-2, with a possible D match to TRBD1 (5 bases). Trimming removed 3 bases from V and 10 bases from J, with 21 bases in between. The length of the CDR3 is 15 residues. CDR3 nucleotide sequence: TGTGCCAGCAGTTTCGCGGCGTGGGGACTATCGGTCTACACCTTC. Translation: CASSFAAWGLSVYTF.

The chain links TRBV20-1 to TRBJ2-3; tentatively, D is TRBD2 (5 bases). Trimming took off 6 bases at V and 7 bases at J, with 26 bases between the two ends. The CDR3 loop spans 16 amino acids. Germline CDR1 reads DFQATT; CDR2 reads SNEGSKA (reference sequence). CDR3: CSATPGLARERNTQYF. The CDR3 coding sequence is TGCAGTGCCACACCGGGATTAGCGAGAGAACGGAATACGCAGTATTTT.

The rearrangement joins TRBV28 to TRBJ2-1, with 14 positions matching TRBD2. From germline, CDR1 is MDHEN and CDR2 SYDVKM. The J segment lost 8 bases and the V segment lost 8 bases, leaving 2 bases of the junction unmatched. The CDR3 runs 13 residues. The CDR3 DNA reads as TGTGCCAGCGGGACTAGCGGGAGCTATGAGCAGTTCTTC. Encoded protein: CASGTSGSYEQFF.

About this clonotype: An end of the junction does not agree with germline; a read error may underlie this. In nucleotides, the CDR3 is TGCAGTGCTAGAGATGCCGGGACTCGGGATGGCTACAGCTTC. It codes for CSARDAGTRDGYSF. The V call is TRBV20-1, the J call TRBJ1-2, with D perhaps matching TRBD1 (5 bases). Germline CDR1 reads DFQATT; CDR2 reads SNEGSKA (reference sequence). The CDR3 extends over 14 amino acids.

The sample holds a few counts of this clonotype. The chain couples TRBV5-1 to TRBJ1-1; D remains unclear. Germline V gene data show CDR1 as SGHRS and CDR2 as YFSETQ. V lost 3 bases and J 3 bases, leaving 9 bases between the germline ends. The CDR3 spans 13 residues. The DNA of the CDR3 is TGCGCCAGCAGCTGGGGTGGAGACACTGAAGCTTTCTTT. This translates into CASSWGGDTEAFF. The entire variable domain, with the rest obtained from reference TRBV5-1 and TRBJ1-1, is as follows: KAGVTQTPRYLIKTRGQQVTLSCSPISGHRSVSWYQQTPGQGLQFLFEYFSETQRNKGNFPGRFSGRQFSNSRSEMNVSTLELGDSALYLCASSWGGDTEAFFGQGTRLTVV.

The chain recombines TRBV20-1 with TRBJ2-3, with no clear D. Germline V gene data show CDR1 as DFQATT and CDR2 as SNEGSKA (reference sequence). Trimming left V 6 bases short and J 5 bases short, with 18 bases between. The CDR3 covers 14 residues. The CDR3 DNA reads TGCAGTGCCCTCGAGAGGATTGATAAAGATACGCAGTATTTT. Translation gives CSALERIDKDTQYF.

This clonotype was recorded once. V and J are TRBV6-1 and TRBJ2-3; 8 bases line up with TRBD2. The CDR3 is made up of 15 amino acids. Germline trimming cut 10 bases from V and 1 base from J; bases unmatched to any gene: 10. Germline V lookup: CDR1 MNHNS, CDR2 SASEGT. The CDR3 sequence is CANSPGLVCTDTQYF. CDR3 in DNA: TGTGCCAACAGCCCGGGACTAGTGTGCACAGATACGCAGTATTTT.

On this clonotype: One junction end does not reproduce the germline sequence, and a read error may be involved. The chain carries TRBV20-1 and TRBJ2-1; TRBD2 aligns across 12 bases. This CDR3 has 15 residues. Germline CDR1 reads DFQATT; CDR2 reads SNEGSKA (reference sequence). The CDR3 bases are TGCAGTGCCCCCACTCGACTAGCGGGAGAAGGTGAGCTGTTCTTC. It is translated as CSAPTRLAGEGELFF.

About this clonotype: At one end, the junction sequence differs from germline, possibly due to a read error. The chain combines TRBV6-2 or TRBV6-3 with TRBJ2-7; 9 positions agree with TRBD2. The length of the CDR3 is 14 residues. Germline V gene lookup returns CDR1 MNHEY and CDR2 SVGEGT. This CDR3 is CVSSYWGLADEQYF. As DNA, the CDR3 is TGTGTCAGCAGTTACTGGGGACTAGCAGACGAGCAGTACTTC.

This chain connects TRBV28 to TRBJ2-7; tentatively, D is TRBD1 (6 bases). Germline CDR1 MDHEN, CDR2 SYDVKM. This CDR3 spans 15 amino acids. V dropped 1 base and J dropped 5 bases, with 15 bases sitting between them. This CDR3 is CASSLFAQGTHEQYF. CDR3 coding DNA: TGTGCCAGCAGTTTATTCGCGCAGGGGACCCACGAGCAGTACTTC.

Concerning this clonotype: Germline is not matched at one junction end, which may reflect a read error. The chain couples TRBV6-5 to TRBJ2-5, with D uncertain. Germline CDR1 and CDR2: MNHEY and SVGAGI. The CDR3 sequence is 12 residues long. Here the CDR3 reads CASSRTSETQYF. In DNA, the CDR3 is TGTGCCAGCAGTCGCACCTCAGAGACCCAGTATTTC.

Regarding this clonotype: The junction departs from the called germline gene at one end, perhaps through a read error. The V gene is TRBV29-1, the J gene TRBJ2-6; 8 bases align to TRBD1. The germline CDR1 and CDR2 sequences are SQVTM and ANQGSEA. This CDR3 is 18 amino acids long. Here the CDR3 reads CIVGGPGQGRAGANVLTF. CDR3 bases: TGCATCGTTGGGGGGCCAGGACAGGGAAGGGCTGGGGCCAACGTCCTGACTTTC.